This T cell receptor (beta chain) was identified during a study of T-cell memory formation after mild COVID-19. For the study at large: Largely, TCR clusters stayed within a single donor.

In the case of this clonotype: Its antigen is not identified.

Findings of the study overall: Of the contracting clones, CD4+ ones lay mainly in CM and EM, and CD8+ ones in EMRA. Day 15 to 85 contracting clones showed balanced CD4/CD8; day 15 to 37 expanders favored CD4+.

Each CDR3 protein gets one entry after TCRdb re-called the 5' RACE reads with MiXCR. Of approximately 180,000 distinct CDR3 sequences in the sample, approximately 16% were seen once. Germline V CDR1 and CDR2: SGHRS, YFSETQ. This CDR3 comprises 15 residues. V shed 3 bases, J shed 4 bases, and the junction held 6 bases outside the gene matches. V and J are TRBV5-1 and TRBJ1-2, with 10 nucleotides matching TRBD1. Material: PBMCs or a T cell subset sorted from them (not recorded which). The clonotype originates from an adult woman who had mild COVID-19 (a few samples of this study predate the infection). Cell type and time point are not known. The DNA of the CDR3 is TGCGCCAGCAGCTCCAATGACAGGGGGCTCTATGGCTACACCTTC. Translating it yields CASSSNDRGLYGYTF. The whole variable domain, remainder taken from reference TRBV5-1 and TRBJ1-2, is KAGVTQTPRYLIKTRGQQVTLSCSPISGHRSVSWYQQTPGQGLQFLFEYFSETQRNKGNFPGRFSGRQFSNSRSEMNVSTLELGDSALYLCASSSNDRGLYGYTFGSGTRLTVV.